The present TCR beta chain was sequenced within a study of shared clonotypes between healthy human individuals. This CDR3 spans 15 amino acids. Germline V CDR1 and CDR2: SGHRS, YFSETQ. The V end lost 1 base, the J end lost 13 bases, and 23 bases lay between the germline ends. Sequenced by immunoSEQ multiplex PCR; TCRdb stores in-frame clones only, minus some. This repertoire shows about 680,000 clones, around three quarters found once; its top ten account for roughly 2%. The chain has TRBV5-1 and TRBJ2-5, with TRBD1 as a possible D gene (5 bases). The TCR sequence derives from a woman aged 25 to 45 in good health. Sequencing was carried out using memory CD4+ T cells sorted from blood. The subset: CD45RA-negative fraction. The CDR3 reads CASSLISGLGSSPYF. For the CDR3, the DNA is TGCGCCAGCAGCTTGATTTCAGGGCTCGGGTCTTCCCCGTACTTC.